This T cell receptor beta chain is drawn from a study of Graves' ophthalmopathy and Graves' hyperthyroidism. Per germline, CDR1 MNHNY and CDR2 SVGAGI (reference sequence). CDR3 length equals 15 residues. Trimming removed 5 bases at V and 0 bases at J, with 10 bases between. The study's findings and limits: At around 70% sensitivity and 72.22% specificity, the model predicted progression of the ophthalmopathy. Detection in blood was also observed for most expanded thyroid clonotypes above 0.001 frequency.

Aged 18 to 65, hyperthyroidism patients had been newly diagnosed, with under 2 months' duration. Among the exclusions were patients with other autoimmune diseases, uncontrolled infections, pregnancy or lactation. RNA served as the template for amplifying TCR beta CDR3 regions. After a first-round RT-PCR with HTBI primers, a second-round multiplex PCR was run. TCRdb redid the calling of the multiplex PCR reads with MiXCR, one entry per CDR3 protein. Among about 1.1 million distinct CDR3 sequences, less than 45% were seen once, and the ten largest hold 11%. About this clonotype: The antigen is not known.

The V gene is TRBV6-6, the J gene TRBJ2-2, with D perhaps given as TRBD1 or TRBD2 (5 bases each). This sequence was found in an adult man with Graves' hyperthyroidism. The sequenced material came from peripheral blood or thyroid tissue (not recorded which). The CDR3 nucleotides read TGTGCCAGCAGTGGGGGACGGTCGAACACCGGGGAGCTGTTTTTT. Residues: CASSGGRSNTGELFF.